This T cell receptor (beta chain) was observed in a study of T cell responses to AZD1222 COVID-19 vaccine. Germline-derived CDR1 and CDR2 are SNHLY and FYNNEI. Trimming cost V 5 bases and J 3 bases, with 14 bases left between them. The CDR3 is 15 amino acids. The data were produced by immunoSEQ multiplex PCR, yet TCRdb's version contains in-frame clones alone and is incomplete. This repertoire shows 150,000 to 200,000 clones, 80% to 95% found once; its top ten account for roughly 1.4%. The receptor's source is an adult in good health. The sample here was peripheral blood, taken on day 0 of AZD1222 vaccination. The chain joins TRBV2 to TRBJ2-1; D possibly uses TRBD1 or TRBD2 (5 bases each). The CDR3 here is CASSSTGRGYNEQFF. Written as DNA, the CDR3 is TGTGCCAGCAGTTCGACGGGAAGGGGCTACAATGAGCAGTTCTTC. The full variable domain, with the rest looked up from reference TRBV2 and TRBJ2-1, is EPEVTQTPSHQVTQMGQEVILRCVPISNHLYFYWYRQILGQKVEFLVSFYNNEISEKSEIFDDQFSVERPDGSNFTLKIRSTKLEDSAMYFCASSSTGRGYNEQFFGPGTRLTVL.